The clone carrying this T cell receptor beta chain was seen at least ten times. Antigen specificity is unknown. This sample stems from a study of blood T cells in healthy people across ages. The CDR3 has 11 amino acids. The trim removed 6 bases at V and 5 bases at J, leaving 3 bases unmatched. Germline V lookup: CDR1 SQVTM, CDR2 ANQGSEA. A second about 6 to 12 cycle PCR used barcoded and J-beta primers. From the 5' RACE reads, TCRdb called clonotypes with MiXCR, one entry per CDR3 protein. The sample consists of a few hundred thousand distinct CDR3 sequences, 27% of them appearing once. Broader study findings: There were more naive CD4+ cells and higher diversity in long-lived donors than in aged donors.

The source material was blood. This TCR was recovered from an older woman in good health. V and J are TRBV29-1 and TRBJ2-5; TRBD1 matches at 7 bases. The CDR3 coding sequence is TGCAGCGTACTACAGGGGGAGACCCAGTACTTC. Translated, it gives CSVLQGETQYF.